This passage covers 28 T cell receptor beta chains from one sample sequenced in a study of T cell responses to AZD1222 COVID-19 vaccine. Assay: immunoSEQ multiplex PCR; the TCRdb copy retains only in-frame clones and omits some. This table has approximately 28,000 clones, about 94% appearing once. The source was peripheral blood, collected on day 0 of AZD1222 vaccination. The receptors derive from an adult in good health.

The chain has TRBV7-8 and TRBJ2-7; the D gene is possibly TRBD2 (5 bases). The CDR3 length is 11 residues. Germline V gene sequence: CDR1 SGHVS, CDR2 FQNEAQ. This chain's CDR3 is CSTRAEYEQYF. CDR3 nucleotides: TGTTCGACGAGGGCGGAGTACGAGCAGTACTTC.

The chain employs TRBV11-2 and TRBJ2-7, with 7 bases that match TRBD1. The CDR3 runs to 16 residues. V was clipped by 8 bases and J by 5 bases; unmatched bases: 18. CDR1 and CDR2 from the germline V gene are SGHAT and FQNNGV. CDR3 nucleotides: TGTGCCAGCTCCGGCGAGGGGGCTCCTCCCAATCACGAGCAGTACTTC. Protein sequence: CASSGEGAPPNHEQYF. Full variable domain (remainder filled in from reference TRBV11-2 and TRBJ2-7): EAGVAQSPRYKIIEKRQSVAFWCNPISGHATLYWYQQILGQGPKLLIQFQNNGVVDDSQLPKDRFSAERLKGVDSTLKIQPAKLEDSAVYLCASSGEGAPPNHEQYFGPGTRLTVT.

The sample holds one count of this clone. The chain links TRBV9 to TRBJ2-1, with D possibly being TRBD2 (5 bases). CDR1 is SGDLS, CDR2 YYNGEE, per germline. This CDR3 contains 14 residues. Trimming removed 4 bases at V and 3 bases at J, with 11 bases between. CDR3 region: CASSPTTNYNEQFF. The CDR3 nucleotides are TGTGCCAGCAGCCCGACTACGAACTACAATGAGCAGTTCTTC.

The gene calls are TRBV6-1 and TRBJ2-7, with TRBD1 identical over 11 bases. Germline V gene sequence: CDR1 MNHNS, CDR2 SASEGT. CDR3 length: 15 amino acids. Trimming took 3 bases from V and 3 from J; bases not matched to a gene: 4. The CDR3 DNA is TGTGCCAGCAGTGACAGGACAGGGGGCATCTACGAGCAGTACTTC. As protein: CASSDRTGGIYEQYF.

The chain employs TRBV11-2 and TRBJ2-7; 12 bases fit TRBD2. CDR3 size: 17 residues. The trim removed 5 bases at V and 2 bases at J, leaving 10 bases unmatched. Germline CDR1 reads SGHAT; CDR2 reads FQNNGV. The CDR3 DNA reads as TGTGCCAGCAGCCCGAGACTAGCGGGAGTCCAGGCCTACGAGCAGTACTTC. This sequence encodes CASSPRLAGVQAYEQYF.

The genes are TRBV27 and TRBJ1-6; TRBD1 is a possible D gene (5 bases). This CDR3 region has 15 residues. Trimming removed 1 base from V and 6 bases from J, with 10 bases in between. CDR1 is MNHEY, CDR2 SMNVEV, per germline (reference sequence). The CDR3: CASSLWGMGNSPLHF. CDR3 in DNA: TGTGCCAGCAGTTTATGGGGGATGGGTAATTCACCCCTCCACTTT.

Here the CDR3 DNA reads TGTGCCAGCAGCGCGGGGGGTCACACTGAAGCTTTCTTT. Translation gives CASSAGGHTEAFF. This chain uses TRBV9 with TRBJ1-1; D perhaps matches TRBD1 (5 bases). Trimming stripped 3 bases from V and 3 bases from J, with 9 bases between. The CDR3 spans 13 residues. CDR1 is SGDLS, CDR2 YYNGEE, per germline.

The V call is TRBV5-1, the J call TRBJ2-1; 7 positions agree with TRBD1. The germline gives CDR1 SGHRS, CDR2 YFSETQ. With V trimmed by 2 bases and J by 5 bases, 7 bases remained unmatched. The CDR3 length is 15 residues. DNA of the CDR3: TGCGCCAGCAGCTTCAGAGGGGACAGCAACAATGAGCAGTTCTTC. Amino acids: CASSFRGDSNNEQFF.

The chain joins TRBV4-1 to TRBJ1-2; D unresolved. Germline V gene data show CDR1 as MGHRA and CDR2 as YSYEKL. This CDR3 has 11 residues. The V end was cut by 3 bases, the J end by 7 bases, with 6 bases between. CDR3 DNA: TGCGCCAGCAGCCAGGGAGGTGGCTACACCTTC. Its translation is CASSQGGGYTF.

In nucleotides, the CDR3 is TGCGCCAGCAGCCATCCTAGCGGGACCTACAATGAGCAGTTCTTC. This gives the protein CASSHPSGTYNEQFF. This chain links TRBV4-1 with TRBJ2-1, with TRBD2 identical over 9 bases. The CDR3 is made up of 15 amino acids. V lost 3 bases, J lost 2 bases, and 2 bases stayed unmatched. The germline gives CDR1 MGHRA, CDR2 YSYEKL.

The chain has TRBV27 and TRBJ2-7; 9 nucleotides align to TRBD1. The ends lost 6 bases at V and 6 bases at J; junction bases unmatched: 9. The CDR3 is 14 amino acids. Germline V gene sequence: CDR1 MNHEY, CDR2 SMNVEV (reference sequence). CDR3 sequence (DNA): TGTGCCAGCAGGGTGACAGGGGGATCAGTCGAGCAGTACTTC. Translated, it gives CASRVTGGSVEQYF.

This chain connects TRBV5-1 to TRBJ2-2; 7 nucleotides line up with TRBD2. CDR3 size: 16 residues. The junction had 2 bases not matched to a gene; V was cut back by 0 bases and J by 0 bases. The germline gives CDR1 SGHRS, CDR2 YFSETQ. The CDR3 region has the DNA TGCGCCAGCAGCTTGGATGGACTAGCGAACACCGGGGAGCTGTTTTTT. This sequence encodes CASSLDGLANTGELFF.

J is TRBJ2-2 and V is TRBV7-8; a weak D match, TRBD2 (6 bases). CDR1 is SGHVS and CDR2 is FQNEAQ in the germline V gene. This CDR3 has 16 residues. Deletions cut 1 base from V and 0 bases from J, with 9 bases between. CDR3 in amino acids: CASSLGGGANTGELFF. The CDR3 bases are TGTGCCAGCAGCTTAGGGGGCGGGGCGAACACCGGGGAGCTGTTTTTT.

This clone showed up just once. V usage is TRBV11-2 and J usage is TRBJ2-2; maybe TRBD2 (6 bases). Looked up from germline, CDR1 is SGHAT and CDR2 is FQNNGV. Trimming took off 5 bases at V and 1 base at J, with 17 bases between the two ends. This CDR3 is built from 17 residues. Here the CDR3 reads CASSGTSGTGNTGELFF. The CDR3 DNA follows: TGTGCCAGCAGCGGCACCTCCGGGACTGGGAACACCGGGGAGCTGTTTTTT.

The chain couples TRBV3-1 (or the pseudogene TRBV3-2) to TRBJ2-5; perhaps TRBD2 as D (6 bases). This CDR3 region has 14 residues. Per the germline V gene, CDR1 is LGHDT and CDR2 is YNNKEL (reference sequence). V lost 5 bases and J lost 4, with 14 bases in between. CDR3 nucleotides: TGTGCCAGCAGCTTCGCGGGGATCCGAGAGACCCAGTACTTC. This codes for CASSFAGIRETQYF.

V usage is TRBV2 and J usage is TRBJ1-1; a possible D gene is TRBD1 (6 bases). The CDR3 extends over 15 amino acids. Trimming cost V 8 bases and J 1 base, with 17 bases left between them. Germline CDR1 reads SNHLY; CDR2 reads FYNNEI. CDR3 sequence reads: CASPGPRGTNTEAFF. CDR3 nucleotide sequence: TGTGCCAGCCCGGGTCCAAGGGGGACGAACACTGAAGCTTTCTTT.

This clone was observed a single time. V and J are TRBV19 and TRBJ1-5; 10 nucleotides agree with TRBD1. In germline, CDR1 is LNHDA, CDR2 SQIVND (reference sequence). J lost 7 bases, V lost 6 bases, and 9 bases had no gene match. CDR3 length equals 15 residues. The DNA of the CDR3 is TGTGCCAGTAGCCCGTGGGGGACAGGGGCCCAGCCCCAGCATTTT. The encoded protein is CASSPWGTGAQPQHF.

The rearrangement uses TRBV13 and TRBJ2-2; 11 bases fit TRBD2. Germline loops: CDR1 PRHDT, CDR2 FYEKMQ (reference sequence). J was trimmed by 6 bases and V by 1 base; bases with no gene match: 4. This CDR3 has 16 amino acids. CDR3 amino acids: CASSLVAGGPPGELFF. The CDR3 bases are TGTGCCAGCAGCTTAGTAGCGGGGGGGCCCCCCGGGGAGCTGTTTTTT.

This chain links TRBV10-1 with TRBJ2-3; D is uncertain. Trimming stripped 6 bases from V and 4 bases from J, with 11 bases between. CDR1 and CDR2 from the germline V gene are WNHNN and SYGVQD (reference sequence). The CDR3 extends over 13 amino acids. The CDR3 DNA sequence: TGCGCCAGCAGCGGCAGGACGTCAGATACGCAGTATTTT. It codes for CASSGRTSDTQYF.

This chain uses TRBV10-2 with TRBJ1-5; D not certain. Germline V gives CDR1 WSHSY, CDR2 SAAADI. This CDR3 has 14 residues. The germline V and J ends were trimmed by 6 bases and 7 bases, with 16 bases remaining between them. In DNA form, the CDR3 reads TGCGCCAGCAGCGACCGAGGTGGTGTGCAGCCCCAGCATTTT. Its translation: CASSDRGGVQPQHF.

The J gene is TRBJ2-1, the V gene TRBV5-1; 8 bases fit TRBD1. Germline trimming cut 0 bases from V and 6 bases from J; bases unmatched to any gene: 2. The CDR3 contains 14 residues. Per the germline V gene, CDR1 is SGHRS and CDR2 is YFSETQ. The CDR3, as DNA: TGCGCCAGCAGCTTGGGACAGGGGATCAATGAGCAGTTCTTC. This codes for CASSLGQGINEQFF.

The gene calls are TRBV7-9 and TRBJ2-7; D unresolved. Germline loops: CDR1 SEHNR, CDR2 FQNEAQ (reference sequence). The V end lost 5 bases, the J end lost 1 base, and 9 bases lay between the germline ends. This CDR3 has 13 amino acids. In nucleotides, the CDR3 is TGTGCCAGCAGCCCCCACTCGTCCTACGAGCAGTACTTC. Encoded protein: CASSPHSSYEQYF.

The chain employs TRBV7-9 and TRBJ2-2, with TRBD1 as a possible D gene (7 bases). Germline assignment: CDR1 SEHNR and CDR2 FQNEAQ (reference sequence). V was cut by 5 bases and J by 4 bases, with 14 bases left in between. CDR3 length equals 15 residues. CDR3: CASSLRQGGTGELFF. The CDR3 DNA reads TGTGCCAGCAGCCTTCGACAGGGAGGCACCGGGGAGCTGTTTTTT.

The chain is built from TRBV7-6 and TRBJ2-2; D uncertain. Germline V gene sequence: CDR1 SGHVS, CDR2 FNYEAQ. The CDR3 consists of 16 residues. Trimming took 3 bases from V and 0 from J, leaving 11 bases between them. The CDR3 is CASSLIISANTGELFF. CDR3 coding DNA: TGTGCCAGCAGCTTGATAATTTCCGCGAACACCGGGGAGCTGTTTTTT.

V is TRBV30 and J is TRBJ2-6; either TRBD1 or TRBD2 may fit D (5 bases each). The CDR3 has 14 amino acids. The V and J ends lost 1 base and 2 bases respectively, with 6 bases between them. Germline V gene data show CDR1 as GTSNPN and CDR2 as SVGIG (reference sequence). In nucleotides, the CDR3 is TGTGCCTGGAGTGCGGGGCCTGGGGCCAACGTCCTGACTTTC. Residues: CAWSAGPGANVLTF.

This clone was found once. V is TRBV6-1 and J is TRBJ1-2; possible D gene TRBD1, 5 bases. V was shortened by 2 bases and J by 7 bases, with 20 bases between the two germline ends. The germline gives CDR1 MNHNS, CDR2 SASEGT. The CDR3 is 16 residues long. CDR3 residues: CASSEPQLGTRFGYTF. The CDR3, as DNA: TGTGCCAGCAGTGAACCCCAACTCGGGACCAGATTTGGCTACACCTTC.

This chain connects TRBV13 to TRBJ2-7; unclear D gene. This CDR3 comprises 13 residues. CDR1 PRHDT and CDR2 FYEKMQ come from the germline V gene (reference sequence). Trimming pared 0 bases from V and 6 bases from J, leaving 9 bases between. CDR3 protein: CASSLGGRVEQYF. The CDR3 nucleotides read TGTGCCAGCAGCTTAGGGGGCCGTGTCGAGCAGTACTTC.

The chain uses TRBV27 and TRBJ1-1; the D gene is possibly TRBD1 (6 bases). The CDR3 has 17 amino acids. CDR1 and CDR2 (germline): MNHEY, SMNVEV (reference sequence). Between the trimmed V and J ends, which lost 3 bases and 0 bases, there was a span of 17 bases. The CDR3 loop is CASSLPPGHGLNTEAFF. The DNA for the CDR3 is TGTGCCAGCAGTTTGCCCCCGGGACACGGTTTGAACACTGAAGCTTTCTTT.